This is a list of T cell receptor beta chains from one sample in a study of cytomegalovirus exposure and HLA in healthy donors. TCRdb's table, derived via immunoSEQ multiplex PCR, lists solely in-frame clones and lacks some. Here the sample spans some 150,000 clones, 60% to 80% being singletons. Sequenced: PBMCs. These receptors were obtained from a man in his 60s in good health and CMV-seronegative. The CDR3 runs from the conserved cysteine through the conserved F or W. Fields, in order: V gene, clone size, J gene, D gene, CDR3 protein, CDR3 DNA. The D gene is left open where the match is weak. Rows give clone size only sometimes, using once, few, many, or a class for an expanded clone.

TRBV5-8	NA	TRBJ2-1	TRBD1	CASSLVGTGTFNEQFF	TGTGCCAGCAGCTTGGTTGGGACAGGGACTTTCAATGAGCAGTTCTTC
TRBV23-1	NA	TRBJ2-5	NA	CASSHLLDYEETQYF	TGCGCCAGCAGTCATCTTCTGGACTATGAAGAGACCCAGTACTTC
TRBV7-2	once	TRBJ1-3	NA	CASDQGNSGNTIYF	TGTGCCAGTGATCAGGGGAACTCTGGAAACACCATATATTTT
TRBV18	NA	TRBJ2-5	TRBD1	CASSPPNRGAWETQYF	TGTGCCAGCTCACCACCGAACAGGGGGGCTTGGGAGACCCAGTACTTC
TRBV10-3	NA	TRBJ2-6	NA	CAISESAGASSGANVLTF	TGTGCCATCAGTGAGTCGGCAGGGGCCAGCTCTGGGGCCAACGTCCTGACTTTC
TRBV30	NA	TRBJ2-7	TRBD2	CAWTSGTYEQYF	TGTGCCTGGACTAGCGGGACCTACGAGCAGTACTTC
TRBV7-2	NA	TRBJ1-2	NA	CASSLGIQDYGYTF	TGTGCCAGCAGCTTAGGGATACAGGACTATGGCTACACCTTC
TRBV5-1	NA	TRBJ2-1	TRBD1	CASSPTGDTYNEQFF	TGCGCCAGCAGCCCGACAGGGGACACCTACAATGAGCAGTTCTTC
TRBV28	NA	TRBJ2-7	TRBD2	CASSTSGTRAYEQYF	TGTGCCAGCAGTACCTCCGGGACTAGAGCCTACGAGCAGTACTTC
TRBV27	NA	TRBJ2-3	TRBD1	CASRIQGARSTDTQYF	TGTGCCAGCAGGATACAGGGGGCGCGCAGCACAGATACGCAGTATTTT
TRBV7-6	few	TRBJ2-5	TRBD2	CASSLARAGAGETQYF	TGTGCCAGCAGCTTAGCCCGAGCGGGGGCGGGAGAGACCCAGTACTTC
TRBV7-2	NA	TRBJ2-2	NA	CADGLDTGELFF	TGTGCCGACGGACTGGACACCGGGGAGCTGTTTTTT
TRBV11-2	NA	TRBJ1-3	NA	CASSPQNTIYF	TGTGCCAGCAGCCCTCAGAACACCATATATTTT
TRBV9	NA	TRBJ2-1	NA	CASSVEGVAGSLYNEQFF	TGTGCCAGCAGCGTAGAGGGGGTAGCGGGCTCCCTTTACAATGAGCAGTTCTTC
TRBV5-4	NA	TRBJ1-2	NA	CASSLGAGPQYGYTF	TGTGCCAGCAGCTTGGGGGCAGGCCCTCAGTATGGCTACACCTTC
TRBV29-1	NA	TRBJ2-3	TRBD1	CSVEAGGGRDTQYF	TGCAGCGTTGAAGCAGGGGGCGGACGGGATACGCAGTATTTT
TRBV27	NA	TRBJ2-3	NA	CASRPPSGATDTQYF	TGTGCCAGCAGACCCCCCAGCGGAGCGACAGATACGCAGTATTTT
TRBV25-1	NA	TRBJ2-7	NA	CASSTPAGSRYEQYF	TGTGCCAGCAGTACTCCCGCAGGTTCTCGCTACGAGCAGTACTTC
TRBV29-1	NA	TRBJ1-2	NA	CSVGQGYGYTF	TGCAGCGTGGGGCAGGGCTATGGCTACACCTTC
TRBV6-6	NA	TRBJ2-3	TRBD2	CASARGTSGGTDTQYF	TGTGCCAGCGCTCGAGGGACTAGCGGAGGCACAGATACGCAGTATTTT
TRBV28	NA	TRBJ2-7	TRBD2	CASNTAGLPRYEQYF	TGTGCCAGCAACACAGCGGGACTACCCCGCTACGAGCAGTACTTC
TRBV29-1	few	TRBJ1-2	NA	CSVEPPRQNYGYTF	TGCAGCGTTGAGCCTCCACGACAGAACTATGGCTACACCTTC
TRBV7-2	NA	TRBJ2-1	TRBD2	CASSPTSGPWHEQFF	TGTGCCAGCAGCCCAACTAGCGGTCCCTGGCATGAGCAGTTCTTC
TRBV19	few	TRBJ2-1	NA	CASRTHPYNEQFF	TGTGCCAGTAGGACACATCCTTACAATGAGCAGTTCTTC
TRBV6-1	NA	TRBJ2-1	TRBD2	CASRRTSNAYNEQFF	TGTGCCAGCAGAAGGACTAGCAACGCCTACAATGAGCAGTTCTTC
TRBV5-1	NA	TRBJ2-7	TRBD2	CASQTSGGSHEQYF	TGCGCCAGCCAAACTAGCGGGGGTTCGCACGAGCAGTACTTC
TRBV7-6	NA	TRBJ2-1	NA	CASSSQTQEYNEQFF	TGTGCCAGCAGCTCACAAACCCAAGAATACAATGAGCAGTTCTTC
TRBV5-1	NA	TRBJ2-1	NA	CASSLQGSSYNEQFF	TGCGCCAGCAGCTTGCAGGGCAGCTCCTACAATGAGCAGTTCTTC
TRBV12-5	few	TRBJ1-5	NA	CASGFAGRVKAQHF	TGTGCTAGTGGTTTCGCAGGGCGAGTTAAGGCCCAGCATTTT
TRBV11-3	NA	TRBJ2-5	NA	CASSLGPQEETQYF	TGTGCCAGCAGCTTAGGCCCCCAGGAAGAGACCCAGTACTTC
TRBV7-9	NA	TRBJ2-7	NA	CASGGAAYEQYF	TGTGCCAGCGGTGGTGCAGCCTACGAGCAGTACTTC
TRBV6-5	NA	TRBJ1-2	NA	CASSYPGSYGYTF	TGTGCCAGCAGTTACCCAGGGTCCTATGGCTACACCTTC
TRBV9	NA	TRBJ2-3	TRBD2	CASSVGTRKLPDTQYF	TGTGCCAGCAGCGTAGGGACTAGGAAGCTCCCAGATACGCAGTATTTT
TRBV5-6	once	TRBJ2-1	NA	CASSLVGPSYNEQFF	TGTGCCAGCAGCTTGGTTGGCCCCTCCTACAATGAGCAGTTCTTC
TRBV2	NA	TRBJ1-5	TRBD1	CASSADRAQPQHF	TGTGCCAGCAGCGCCGACAGGGCCCAGCCCCAGCATTTT
TRBV18	few	TRBJ2-1	TRBD2	CASSPQSSGSYNEQFF	TGTGCCAGCTCCCCACAGTCTAGCGGGAGCTACAATGAGCAGTTCTTC
TRBV28	NA	TRBJ1-1	NA	CASSLNALYTEAFF	TGTGCCAGCAGTTTGAACGCGCTATACACTGAAGCTTTCTTT
TRBV2	NA	TRBJ2-5	TRBD2	CASGSVRAGEFETQYF	TGTGCCAGCGGGTCAGTTCGGGCGGGAGAGTTTGAGACCCAGTACTTC
TRBV4-3	once	TRBJ2-5	NA	CASSQVGAEGAETQYF	TGCGCCAGCAGCCAAGTCGGGGCGGAGGGGGCAGAGACCCAGTACTTC